The rows below give T cell receptor beta chains drawn from one sample of a study of cytomegalovirus exposure and HLA in healthy donors. The data were produced by immunoSEQ multiplex PCR, yet TCRdb's version contains in-frame clones alone and is incomplete. The sample holds more than 85,000 clones, roughly 88% seen once. Sequenced material: PBMCs. These receptor sequences come from a woman aged 25 to 39 in good health and CMV-seropositive. CDR3s include the opening cysteine and the closing phenylalanine or tryptophan. The D gene is left open where the match is weak. Part of the rows lack a size; the others show once, few, many or a class for expanded clones.

TRBD1	TRBJ1-5	TRBV7-2	few	CASSSQGASQPQHF	TGTGCCAGCAGCTCACAGGGGGCTAGTCAGCCCCAGCATTTT
NA	TRBJ2-5	TRBV29-1	NA	CSVGQPLGETQYF	TGCAGCGTAGGACAGCCCTTAGGGGAGACCCAGTACTTC
NA	TRBJ1-1	TRBV6-5	few	CASRRGSRAFF	TGTGCCAGCAGGCGGGGCAGCCGGGCTTTCTTT
NA	TRBJ1-2	TRBV7-9	medium-sized	CASSLVGEENYGYTF	TGTGCCAGCAGCTTAGTGGGAGAGGAAAACTATGGCTACACCTTC
TRBD1	TRBJ2-4	TRBV6-5	NA	CASTPHGTGQNIQYF	TGTGCCAGCACCCCACACGGGACAGGGCAAAACATTCAGTACTTC
NA	TRBJ2-7	TRBV2	NA	CASSETASGTYEQYF	TGTGCCAGCAGTGAGACAGCTTCAGGGACCTACGAGCAGTACTTC
NA	TRBJ1-3	TRBV2	NA	CASRAQISGNTIYF	TGTGCCAGCAGGGCCCAGATCTCTGGAAACACCATATATTTT
TRBD2	TRBJ2-1	TRBV29-1	NA	CSVAGLAGGSEQFF	TGCAGCGTCGCGGGCCTAGCGGGAGGGAGTGAGCAGTTCTTC
TRBD2	TRBJ2-1	TRBV4-3	NA	CASSQGGGGFDEQFF	TGCGCCAGCAGCCAAGGGGGCGGGGGGTTCGATGAGCAGTTCTTC
TRBD1	TRBJ2-5	TRBV15	NA	CATSRGPRDRTRETQYF	TGTGCCACCAGCAGAGGCCCCCGGGACAGGACGAGAGAGACCCAGTACTTC
TRBD2	TRBJ2-7	TRBV5-6	NA	CASSFTGTRYEQYF	TGTGCCAGCAGCTTTACCGGGACTAGATACGAGCAGTACTTC
NA	TRBJ1-5	TRBV6-1	NA	CASSEAPRPQHF	TGTGCCAGCAGTGAAGCGCCCAGACCCCAGCATTTT
TRBD2	TRBJ2-7	TRBV11-2	NA	CASSLGTSGTDEQYF	TGTGCCAGCAGCTTGGGGACTAGCGGGACCGACGAGCAGTACTTC
TRBD2	TRBJ2-7	TRBV4-2	NA	CASSQDLTSGRVSSYEQYF	TGTGCCAGCAGCCAAGATTTGACTAGCGGGAGGGTATCGTCCTACGAGCAGTACTTC
NA	TRBJ2-2	TRBV5-1	NA	CASRFGPLRNTGELFF	TGCGCCAGCAGGTTTGGTCCACTTCGGAACACCGGGGAGCTGTTTTTT